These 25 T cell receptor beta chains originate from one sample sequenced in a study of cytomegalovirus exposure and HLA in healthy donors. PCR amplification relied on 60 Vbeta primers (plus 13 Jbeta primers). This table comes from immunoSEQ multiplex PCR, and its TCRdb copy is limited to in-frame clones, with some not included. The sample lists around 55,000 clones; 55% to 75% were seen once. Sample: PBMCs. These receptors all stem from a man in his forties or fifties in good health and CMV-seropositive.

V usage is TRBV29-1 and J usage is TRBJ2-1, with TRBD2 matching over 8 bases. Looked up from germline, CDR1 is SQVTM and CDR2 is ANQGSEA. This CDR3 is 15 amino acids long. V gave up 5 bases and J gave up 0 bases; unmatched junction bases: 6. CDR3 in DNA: TGCAGCGTTCAGAGAAGCGGGGGCTCCTACAATGAGCAGTTCTTC. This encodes CSVQRSGGSYNEQFF.

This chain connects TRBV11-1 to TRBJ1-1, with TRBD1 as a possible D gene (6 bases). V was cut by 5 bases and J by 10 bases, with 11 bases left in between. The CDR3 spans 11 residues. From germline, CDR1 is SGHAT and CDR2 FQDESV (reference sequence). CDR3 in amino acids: CASSVQGRAFF. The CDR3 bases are TGTGCCAGCAGCGTACAGGGCAGAGCTTTCTTT.

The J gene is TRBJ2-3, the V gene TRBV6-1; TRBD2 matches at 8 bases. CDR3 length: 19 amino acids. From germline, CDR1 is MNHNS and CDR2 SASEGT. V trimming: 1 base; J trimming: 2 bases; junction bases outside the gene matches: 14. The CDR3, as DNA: TGTGCCAGCAGTGAAGAATGGGCGGGGGGCCTCAATCCCACAGATACGCAGTATTTT. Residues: CASSEEWAGGLNPTDTQYF.

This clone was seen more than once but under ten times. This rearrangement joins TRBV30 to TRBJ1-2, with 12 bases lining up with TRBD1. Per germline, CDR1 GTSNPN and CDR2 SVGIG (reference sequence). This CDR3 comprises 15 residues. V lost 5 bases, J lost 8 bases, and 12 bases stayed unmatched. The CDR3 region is CAWFPGTGGLSGYTF. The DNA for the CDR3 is TGTGCCTGGTTTCCGGGGACAGGGGGCTTAAGCGGCTACACCTTC.

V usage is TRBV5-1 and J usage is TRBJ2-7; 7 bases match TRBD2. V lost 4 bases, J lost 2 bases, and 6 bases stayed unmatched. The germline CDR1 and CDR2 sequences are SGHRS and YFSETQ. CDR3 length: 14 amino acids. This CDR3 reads CASSLERGAYEQYF. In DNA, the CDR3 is TGCGCCAGCAGCCTGGAGCGGGGAGCCTACGAGCAGTACTTC.

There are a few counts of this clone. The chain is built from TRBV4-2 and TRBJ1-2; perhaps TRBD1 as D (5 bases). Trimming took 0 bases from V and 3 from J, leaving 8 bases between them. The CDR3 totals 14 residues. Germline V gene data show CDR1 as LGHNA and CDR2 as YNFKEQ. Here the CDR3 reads CASSQDPTDYGYTF. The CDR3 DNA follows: TGTGCCAGCAGCCAAGACCCGACAGACTATGGCTACACCTTC.

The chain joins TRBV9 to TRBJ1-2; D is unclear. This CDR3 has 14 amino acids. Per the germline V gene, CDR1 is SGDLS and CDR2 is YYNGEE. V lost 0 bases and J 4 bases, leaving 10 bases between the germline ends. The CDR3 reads CASSVARHSYGYTF. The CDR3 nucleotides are TGTGCCAGCAGCGTAGCGAGACACTCCTATGGCTACACCTTC.

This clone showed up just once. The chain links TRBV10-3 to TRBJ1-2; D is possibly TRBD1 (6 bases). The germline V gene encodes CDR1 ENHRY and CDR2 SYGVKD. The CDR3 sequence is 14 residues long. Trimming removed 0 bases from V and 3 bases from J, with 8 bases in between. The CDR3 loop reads CAISESGGDYGYTF. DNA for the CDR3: TGTGCCATCAGTGAGTCAGGGGGGGACTATGGCTACACCTTC.

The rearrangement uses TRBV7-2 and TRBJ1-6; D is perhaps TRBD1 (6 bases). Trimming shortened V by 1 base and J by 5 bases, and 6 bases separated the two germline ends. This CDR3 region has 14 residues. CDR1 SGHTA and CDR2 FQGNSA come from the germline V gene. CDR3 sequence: CASSLGTDNSPLHF. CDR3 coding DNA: TGTGCCAGCAGCTTAGGGACAGATAATTCACCCCTCCACTTT.

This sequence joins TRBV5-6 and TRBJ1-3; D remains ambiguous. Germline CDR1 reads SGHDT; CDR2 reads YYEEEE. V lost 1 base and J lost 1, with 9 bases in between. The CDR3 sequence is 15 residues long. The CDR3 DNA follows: TGTGCCAGCAGCTTGAGTTTCGGTTCTGGAAACACCATATATTTT. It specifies CASSLSFGSGNTIYF.

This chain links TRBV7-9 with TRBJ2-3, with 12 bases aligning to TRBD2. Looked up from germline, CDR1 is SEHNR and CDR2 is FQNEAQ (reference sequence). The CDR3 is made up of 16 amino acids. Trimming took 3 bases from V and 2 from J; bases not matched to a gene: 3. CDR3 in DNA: TGTGCCAGCAGCTTTTGGACTAGCGGGGACACAGATACGCAGTATTTT. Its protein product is CASSFWTSGDTDTQYF.

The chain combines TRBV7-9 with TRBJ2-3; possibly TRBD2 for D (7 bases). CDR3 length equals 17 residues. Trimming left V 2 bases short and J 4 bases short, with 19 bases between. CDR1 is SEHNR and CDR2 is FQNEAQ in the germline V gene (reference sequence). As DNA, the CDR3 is TGTGCCAGCAGCTTACCCCCCGGGGGAGGGGGGGCAGATACGCAGTATTTT. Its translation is CASSLPPGGGGADTQYF.

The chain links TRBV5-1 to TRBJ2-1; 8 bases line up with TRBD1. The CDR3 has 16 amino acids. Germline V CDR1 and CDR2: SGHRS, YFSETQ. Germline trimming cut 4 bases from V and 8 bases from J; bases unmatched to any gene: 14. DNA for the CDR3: TGCGCCAGCAGCCCTCCCCGGACAGGGAGTTTGGATGAGCAGTTCTTC. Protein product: CASSPPRTGSLDEQFF.

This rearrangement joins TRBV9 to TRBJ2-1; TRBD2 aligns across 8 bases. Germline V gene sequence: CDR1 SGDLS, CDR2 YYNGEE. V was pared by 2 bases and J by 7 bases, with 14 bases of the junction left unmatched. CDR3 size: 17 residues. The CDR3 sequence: CASSVAGESGGLNEQFF. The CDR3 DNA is TGTGCCAGCAGCGTGGCCGGGGAGAGCGGGGGTCTTAATGAGCAGTTCTTC.

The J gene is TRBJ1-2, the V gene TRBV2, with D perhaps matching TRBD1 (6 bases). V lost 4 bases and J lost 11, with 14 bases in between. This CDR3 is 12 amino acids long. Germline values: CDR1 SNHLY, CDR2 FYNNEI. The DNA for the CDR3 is TGTGCCAGCAGTGGGTTTCAGGGGCCTTACACCTTC. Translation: CASSGFQGPYTF.

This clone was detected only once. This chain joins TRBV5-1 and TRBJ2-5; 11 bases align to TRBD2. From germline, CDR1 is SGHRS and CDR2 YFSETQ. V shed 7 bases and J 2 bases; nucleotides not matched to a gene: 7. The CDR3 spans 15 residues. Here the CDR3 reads CASRRTSGQQETQYF. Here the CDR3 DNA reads TGCGCCAGCCGACGGACTAGCGGGCAACAAGAGACCCAGTACTTC. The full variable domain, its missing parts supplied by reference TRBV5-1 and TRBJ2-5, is KAGVTQTPRYLIKTRGQQVTLSCSPISGHRSVSWYQQTPGQGLQFLFEYFSETQRNKGNFPGRFSGRQFSNSRSEMNVSTLELGDSALYLCASRRTSGQQETQYFGPGTRLLVL.

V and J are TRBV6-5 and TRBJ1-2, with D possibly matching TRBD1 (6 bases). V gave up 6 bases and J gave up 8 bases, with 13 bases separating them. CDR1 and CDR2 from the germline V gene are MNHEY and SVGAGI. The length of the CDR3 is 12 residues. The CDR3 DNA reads TGTGCCAGCAGCCCCTGGGGGCTCGGCTACACCTTC. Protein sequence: CASSPWGLGYTF.

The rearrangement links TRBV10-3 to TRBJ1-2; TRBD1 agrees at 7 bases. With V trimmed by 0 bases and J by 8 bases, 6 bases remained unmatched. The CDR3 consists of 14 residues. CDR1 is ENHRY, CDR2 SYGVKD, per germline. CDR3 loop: CAISESTGSGGYTF. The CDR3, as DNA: TGTGCCATCAGTGAGTCGACAGGGTCGGGAGGCTACACCTTC.

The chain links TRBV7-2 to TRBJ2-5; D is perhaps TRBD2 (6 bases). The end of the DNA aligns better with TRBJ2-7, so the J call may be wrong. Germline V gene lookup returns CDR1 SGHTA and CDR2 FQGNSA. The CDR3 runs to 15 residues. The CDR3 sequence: CASSSYGTSSYEQYF. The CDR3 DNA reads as TGTGCCAGCAGCTCATACGGGACTTCCTCCTACGAGCAGTACTTC.

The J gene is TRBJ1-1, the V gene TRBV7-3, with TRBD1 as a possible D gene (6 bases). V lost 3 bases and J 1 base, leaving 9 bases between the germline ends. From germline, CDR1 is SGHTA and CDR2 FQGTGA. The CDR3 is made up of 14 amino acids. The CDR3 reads CASSLQGTNTEAFF. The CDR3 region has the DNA TGTGCCAGCAGCTTGCAGGGGACGAACACTGAAGCTTTCTTT.

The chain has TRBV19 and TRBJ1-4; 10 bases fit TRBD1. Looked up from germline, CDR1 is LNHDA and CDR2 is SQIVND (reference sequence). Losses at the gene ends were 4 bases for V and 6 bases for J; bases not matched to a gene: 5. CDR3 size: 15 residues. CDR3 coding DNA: TGTGCCAGTAGTACGGCCGGGACAGGGGATGAAAAACTGTTTTTT. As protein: CASSTAGTGDEKLFF.

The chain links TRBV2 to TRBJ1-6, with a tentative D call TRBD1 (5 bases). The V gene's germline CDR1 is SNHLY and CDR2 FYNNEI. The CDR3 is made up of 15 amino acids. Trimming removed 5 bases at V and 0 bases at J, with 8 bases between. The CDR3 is CASSRGSSYNSPLHF. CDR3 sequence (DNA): TGTGCCAGCAGTAGGGGTAGCTCCTATAATTCACCCCTCCACTTT.

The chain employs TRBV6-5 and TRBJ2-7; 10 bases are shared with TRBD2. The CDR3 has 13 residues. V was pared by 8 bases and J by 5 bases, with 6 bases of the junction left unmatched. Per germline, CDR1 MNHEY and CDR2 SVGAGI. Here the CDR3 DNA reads TGTGCCAGCCGAGCGGGGGGGCCGCACGAGCAGTACTTC. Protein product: CASRAGGPHEQYF.

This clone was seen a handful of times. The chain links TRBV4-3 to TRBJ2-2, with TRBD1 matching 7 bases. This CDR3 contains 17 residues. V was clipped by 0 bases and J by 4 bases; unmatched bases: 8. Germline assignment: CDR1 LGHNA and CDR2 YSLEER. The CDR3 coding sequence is TGCGCCAGCAGCCAAGAGGGTCCAGGGACAGTCACCGGGGAGCTGTTTTTT. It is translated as CASSQEGPGTVTGELFF.

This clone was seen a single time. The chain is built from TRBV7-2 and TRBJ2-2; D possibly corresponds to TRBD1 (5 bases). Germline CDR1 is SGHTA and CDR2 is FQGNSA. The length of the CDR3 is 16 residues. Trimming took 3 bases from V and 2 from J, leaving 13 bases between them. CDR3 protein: CASSFRGSANTGELFF. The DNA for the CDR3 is TGTGCCAGCAGCTTTAGGGGATCGGCAAACACCGGGGAGCTGTTTTTT.